A selection of T cell receptor beta chains follows, all from one sample in a study of post-analysis software for immune sequencing data. Using its own MiXCR run on the PCR reads, TCRdb lists one record per CDR3 protein. The sample contains around 700,000 distinct CDR3 sequences, approximately 60% of which appear only once. The sample was blood. Receptors originate from a girl between 2 and 10 years old with multiple sclerosis. Each CDR3 is given with its conserved first and last residue. D genes are given only for firm matches. Clone size is shown for a subset of rows, as once, few, many or a class of expanded clone.

J,size,D,V,CDR3,DNA
TRBJ2-7,-,TRBD2,TRBV7-2,CASSSLAGDEQYF,TGTGCCAGCAGCTCTCTAGCGGGGGACGAGCAGTACTTC
TRBJ1-2,-,-,TRBV20-1,CSARVGRAQYGYTF,TGCAGTGCTAGGGTAGGCAGGGCCCAATATGGCTACACCTTC
TRBJ2-2,once,-,TRBV5-5,CASSLSGRAYRAGELFF,-
TRBJ2-7,few,-,TRBV6-1,CASRGTGAYEQYF,TGTGCCAGCAGGGGGACTGGAGCCTACGAGCAGTACTTC
TRBJ2-5,-,-,TRBV20-1,CSARPLLRGGQYF,TGCAGTGCTAGGCCCCTCCTTCGAGGAGGGCAGTACTTC
TRBJ2-1,-,TRBD2,TRBV4-1,CASSQDWEAGTSGLNEQFF,TGCGCCAGCAGCCAAGATTGGGAGGCCGGGACTAGCGGACTAAATGAGCAGTTCTTC
TRBJ1-5,-,-,TRBV21-1,CASKGTVNQPQHF,TGTGCCAGCAAAGGGACAGTCAATCAGCCCCAGCATTTT
TRBJ2-2,-,TRBD2,TRBV10-3,CAIRPAGVNTGELFF,TGTGCCATCAGACCAGCGGGGGTGAACACCGGGGAGCTGTTTTTT
TRBJ2-5,-,-,TRBV6-1,CASSEVTAEQYF,TGTGCCAGCAGTGAAGTTACGGCTGAGCAGTACTTC
TRBJ2-5,few,TRBD2,TRBV7-2,CATGSRGVGETQYF,TGTGCCACGGGGAGCCGGGGGGTTGGTGAGACCCAGTACTTC
TRBJ1-2,-,-,TRBV4-3,CASSLGQQRNYGYTF,TGCGCCAGCAGCCTCGGACAGCAGAGAAACTATGGCTACACCTTC
TRBJ2-1,few,-,TRBV6-5,CATGHGGPEGNEQFF,TGTGCCACCGGCCACGGGGGCCCCGAGGGAAATGAGCAGTTCTTC
TRBJ2-2,-,-,TRBV10-2,CATRLANTGELFF,TGCGCCACCCGCCTTGCGAACACCGGGGAGCTGTTTTTT
TRBJ1-2,-,TRBD1,TRBV6-4,CASSESGTGFYGYTF,TGTGCCAGCAGTGAGTCCGGGACAGGGTTCTATGGCTACACCTTC
TRBJ2-1,-,-,TRBV12-3/TRBV12-4,CASTELDSYNEQFF,TGTGCCAGCACCGAACTAGACTCCTACAATGAGCAGTTCTTC
TRBJ2-1,-,-,TRBV7-8,CASSLFSEQFF,TGTGCCAGCAGCTTATTTAGTGAGCAGTTCTTC
TRBJ1-1,-,-,TRBV6-5,CAISRGGTEAFF,TGTGCCATCTCCAGGGGTGGGACTGAAGCTTTCTTT
TRBJ1-1,few,-,TRBV7-8,CASSSRTGNTEAFF,TGTGCCAGCAGTTCCCGGACGGGGAACACTGAAGCTTTCTTT
TRBJ2-5,few,-,TRBV6-4,CASSDSAISPQYF,TGTGCCAGCAGTGACTCCGCAATATCCCCTCAGTACTTC
TRBJ2-1,-,TRBD2,TRBV9,CASSVDPAGVLNEQFF,TGTGCCAGCAGCGTAGATCCAGCGGGAGTTTTAAATGAGCAGTTCTTC
TRBJ2-7,-,TRBD1,TRBV6-6,CASSYRGGTGAYEQYF,TGTGCCAGCAGTTACAGGGGGGGGACAGGGGCCTACGAGCAGTACTTC
TRBJ2-1,-,-,TRBV29-1,CSVILIQETQFF,TGCAGCGTTATTCTGATCCAAGAGACCCAGTTCTTC
TRBJ1-2,few,-,TRBV19,CASSWADYGYTF,TGTGCCAGTAGTTGGGCAGACTATGGCTACACCTTC
TRBJ1-2,-,-,TRBV5-5,CASSWGTDANYGYTF,TGTGCCAGCAGCTGGGGGACGGATGCTAACTATGGCTACACCTTC
TRBJ1-4,-,TRBD1,TRBV2,CASRHRTGEGEKLFF,TGTGCCAGCAGACACCGGACAGGGGAAGGGGAAAAACTGTTTTTT
TRBJ2-1,few,TRBD2,TRBV12-3/TRBV12-4,CASSLTSGGFGDEQFF,TGTGCCAGCAGTCTAACCAGCGGGGGGTTTGGGGATGAGCAGTTCTTC
TRBJ2-1,-,-,TRBV3-1,CASSQDSLGYNEQFF,TGTGCCAGCAGCCAAGATTCGTTAGGTTACAATGAGCAGTTCTTC
TRBJ2-3,-,-,TRBV12-3/TRBV12-4,CASSFGGRTDAQYF,TGTGCCAGCAGTTTCGGCGGTCGTACAGATGCGCAGTATTTT
TRBJ2-3,-,TRBD1,TRBV5-1,CASSLGTGQSTDTQYF,TGCGCCAGCAGCTTGGGGACAGGCCAATCCACAGATACGCAGTATTTT
TRBJ2-7,-,TRBD1,TRBV6-5,CASSYSGTGTSYEQYF,TGTGCCAGCAGTTACTCCGGGACAGGGACATCCTACGAGCAGTACTTC
TRBJ2-5,-,TRBD1,TRBV6-5,CASRLGQGEWETQYF,TGTGCCAGCAGACTGGGACAGGGGGAATGGGAGACCCAGTACTTC
TRBJ2-7,few,-,TRBV5-1,CASSLDAGSYEQYF,TGTGCCAGCAGCTTAGACGCGGGGAGCTACGAGCAGTACTTC